This passage covers 30 T cell receptor beta chains from one sample sequenced in a study of cytomegalovirus exposure and HLA in healthy donors. Researchers ran the PCR with 60 Vbeta and 13 Jbeta primers. TCRdb's copy holds only in-frame clones and misses some; the assay was immunoSEQ multiplex PCR. The table records 80,000 to 100,000 clones, about three quarters of them present only once. Sequenced input: PBMCs. These receptors were collected from a man between 35 and 55 years old in good health and CMV-seronegative.

The gene calls are TRBV5-4 and TRBJ2-5; weak D call: TRBD2 (5 bases). Between the trimmed V and J ends, which lost 0 bases and 5 bases, there was a span of 17 bases. The CDR3 sequence is 16 residues long. Germline values: CDR1 SGHNT, CDR2 YYREEE (reference sequence). The CDR3 loop is CASSLAAAGRRETQYF. The CDR3 DNA reads as TGTGCCAGCAGCTTGGCCGCGGCGGGCCGGCGGGAGACCCAGTACTTC.

For the CDR3, the DNA is TGTGCCAGCAGCCCGCCGAGGGCCTTGGGCACTGAAGCTTTCTTT. It codes for CASSPPRALGTEAFF. The rearrangement uses TRBV5-8 and TRBJ1-1; D call uncertain. The germline V and J ends were trimmed by 4 bases and 4 bases, with 17 bases remaining between them. CDR3 length: 15 amino acids. CDR1 and CDR2 (germline): SGHTS, YDEGEE.

This chain uses TRBV5-4 with TRBJ1-1; D is perhaps TRBD1 (5 bases). The CDR3 is made up of 12 amino acids. CDR1 SGHNT and CDR2 YYREEE come from the germline V gene (reference sequence). Trimming removed 2 bases from V and 6 bases from J, with 8 bases in between. The CDR3 here is CASSLTGAEAFF. CDR3 coding DNA: TGTGCCAGCAGCTTAACAGGTGCTGAAGCTTTCTTT.

This chain joins TRBV5-1 and TRBJ2-4, with 7 bases aligning to TRBD1. The CDR3 spans 15 residues. CDR1 is SGHRS, CDR2 YFSETQ, per germline. Trimming cost V 1 base and J 6 bases; bases outside gene matches: 7. CDR3 in DNA: TGCGCCAGCAGCTTGTACCCCGGGGACAGAAACATTCAGTACTTC. Residues: CASSLYPGDRNIQYF.

Only a few counts were recorded for this clone. The CDR3, as DNA: TGTGCCAGTAGTGCCCCAACTAGCACAGATACGCAGTATTTT. It specifies CASSAPTSTDTQYF. V and J are TRBV19 and TRBJ2-3; D is unresolved. Germline V gives CDR1 LNHDA, CDR2 SQIVND (reference sequence). The CDR3 loop spans 14 amino acids. With 5 bases removed from V and 0 bases from J, the gap between germline ends came to 9 bases.

This sequence joins TRBV6-4 and TRBJ1-6; 7 bases line up with TRBD1. Germline assignment: CDR1 MRHNA and CDR2 SNTAGT. The trim removed 9 bases at V and 5 bases at J, leaving 4 bases unmatched. The CDR3 has 13 residues. CDR3 coding DNA: TGTGCCAGGATGGGACAGAATAATTCACCCCTCCACTTT. Translating it yields CARMGQNNSPLHF.

This clone showed up just a few times. The V and J genes are TRBV27 and TRBJ2-1; a weak D match, TRBD2 (7 bases). The CDR3 sequence is 16 residues long. Trimming removed 2 bases at V and 1 base at J, with 12 bases between. CDR1 is MNHEY and CDR2 is SMNVEV in the germline V gene (reference sequence). The CDR3 reads CASSLRGGRSYNEQFF. The CDR3 nucleotides are TGTGCCAGCAGTTTAAGGGGGGGCCGTTCCTACAATGAGCAGTTCTTC.

The V and J genes are TRBV5-8 and TRBJ2-7, with TRBD1 as a possible D gene (6 bases). Germline CDR1 reads SGHTS; CDR2 reads YDEGEE. V lost 5 bases and J 0 bases, leaving 15 bases between the germline ends. The CDR3 totals 15 residues. CDR3 region: CASSSRTENSYEQYF. The CDR3 DNA reads TGTGCCAGCAGTTCCCGGACAGAAAACTCCTACGAGCAGTACTTC.

This clone came up a few times. The chain carries TRBV7-6 and TRBJ2-2; 10 bases align to TRBD2. This CDR3 spans 17 amino acids. The ends lost 3 bases at V and 5 bases at J; junction bases unmatched: 9. The V gene's germline CDR1 is SGHVS and CDR2 FNYEAQ. The CDR3 DNA reads as TGTGCCAGCAGCTTTAAAGCGGGGGGGCCCCCGACCGGGGAGCTGTTTTTT. This sequence encodes CASSFKAGGPPTGELFF.

This sequence joins TRBV19 and TRBJ2-3; D is unresolved. This CDR3 spans 15 amino acids. The V gene lost 7 bases and the J gene lost 0 bases, with 14 bases spanning the gap. Germline CDR1 is LNHDA and CDR2 is SQIVND (reference sequence). DNA of the CDR3: TGTGCCAGTAACAGTTACGGCATAAGCACAGATACGCAGTATTTT. This encodes CASNSYGISTDTQYF.

This clone has only a few counts. This chain uses TRBV7-2 with TRBJ1-4; D gene unclear. V gave up 5 bases and J gave up 6 bases, with 13 bases separating them. Germline V gene sequence: CDR1 SGHTA, CDR2 FQGNSA. The CDR3 loop spans 14 amino acids. The CDR3 loop reads CASSPPGRDEKLFF. The CDR3 nucleotides read TGTGCCAGCAGCCCTCCGGGAAGGGATGAAAAACTGTTTTTT.

The rearrangement links TRBV7-6 to TRBJ2-7; the D is unclear. CDR1 and CDR2 from the germline V gene are SGHVS and FNYEAQ. V was clipped by 1 base and J by 5 bases, with 9 bases between them. The CDR3 contains 13 residues. The CDR3 here is CASSLGVIDEQYF. CDR3 in DNA: TGTGCCAGCAGCTTAGGAGTTATAGACGAGCAGTACTTC.

A word on this clone: Other DNA sequences in the sample encode the same CDR3. The chain joins TRBV27 to TRBJ2-7, with D tentatively TRBD2 (5 bases). Trimming took 5 bases from V and 2 from J, leaving 10 bases between them. CDR1 and CDR2 from the germline V gene are MNHEY and SMNVEV (reference sequence). The CDR3 contains 13 residues. DNA of the CDR3: TGTGCCAGCAGTCTATTGGGAGCCTACGAGCAGTACTTC. Translating gives CASSLLGAYEQYF.

This sequence joins TRBV5-1 and TRBJ1-1; no reliable D call. There are 15 residues in the CDR3. The germline gives CDR1 SGHRS, CDR2 YFSETQ. V was cut by 3 bases and J by 6 bases, with 18 bases left in between. This CDR3 is CASSSSAAGAPEAFF. The CDR3 DNA sequence: TGCGCCAGCAGCTCGTCGGCTGCCGGAGCCCCTGAAGCTTTCTTT.

The J gene is TRBJ2-5, the V gene TRBV19; possible D gene TRBD1, 5 bases. The CDR3 consists of 16 residues. Trimming stripped 3 bases from V and 2 bases from J, with 16 bases between. The germline CDR1 and CDR2 sequences are LNHDA and SQIVND (reference sequence). The CDR3 loop is CASSITQGPTQETQYF. The CDR3 coding sequence is TGTGCCAGTAGTATCACGCAGGGCCCTACTCAAGAGACCCAGTACTTC.

The chain joins TRBV30 to TRBJ1-1; weak D call: TRBD1 (6 bases). Trimming removed 4 bases at V and 4 bases at J, with 13 bases between. This CDR3 has 13 amino acids. CDR1 is GTSNPN and CDR2 is SVGIG in the germline V gene (reference sequence). The CDR3 spells CAWTGDGGTEAFF. In DNA form, the CDR3 reads TGTGCCTGGACAGGGGATGGGGGCACTGAAGCTTTCTTT.

The chain combines TRBV29-1 with TRBJ1-2; D is ambiguous. The ends were cut back, 3 bases at V and 5 bases at J, with 10 bases in the middle. CDR3 length: 12 amino acids. Germline CDR1 reads SQVTM; CDR2 reads ANQGSEA. The CDR3, as DNA: TGCAGCGTTGACGAGTTCATTTATGGCTACACCTTC. Residues: CSVDEFIYGYTF.

The rearrangement links TRBV6-5 to TRBJ1-1; maybe TRBD1 (6 bases). CDR1 is MNHEY, CDR2 SVGAGI, per germline. The CDR3 runs to 13 residues. V gave up 5 bases and J gave up 1 base, with 8 bases separating them. CDR3 residues: CASSRTENTEAFF. CDR3 coding DNA: TGTGCCAGCAGTCGGACAGAGAACACTGAAGCTTTCTTT.

The V and J genes are TRBV15 and TRBJ2-1; weak D call: TRBD2 (6 bases). The germline gives CDR1 LNHNV, CDR2 YYDKDF (reference sequence). The ends were cut back, 2 bases at V and 5 bases at J, with 13 bases in the middle. The CDR3 runs to 15 residues. CDR3 region: CATSRRGTGDNEQFF. The CDR3 DNA sequence: TGTGCCACCAGCAGAAGAGGTACGGGGGACAATGAGCAGTTCTTC.

The V gene is TRBV7-2, the J gene TRBJ2-7, with 11 positions matching TRBD2. The germline gives CDR1 SGHTA, CDR2 FQGNSA. With V trimmed by 5 bases and J by 1 base, 10 bases remained unmatched. The CDR3 runs to 17 residues. This CDR3 reads CASSLRLAGPTSYEQYF. CDR3 nucleotide sequence: TGTGCCAGCAGCCTACGACTAGCGGGGCCTACGTCCTACGAGCAGTACTTC.

This CDR3 is CASSPDSSNSPLHF. CDR3 bases: TGTGCCAGCAGCCCGGACTCCTCCAATTCACCCCTCCACTTT. The rearrangement joins TRBV7-3 to TRBJ1-6, with D uncertain. The V gene lost 5 bases and the J gene lost 7 bases, with 12 bases spanning the gap. Per the germline V gene, CDR1 is SGHTA and CDR2 is FQGTGA. The CDR3 length is 14 residues. Looking up the rest from reference TRBV7-3 and TRBJ1-6 gives the full variable domain: GAGVSQTPSNKVTEKGKYVELRCDPISGHTALYWYRQSLGQGPEFLIYFQGTGAADDSGLPNDRFFAVRPEGSVSTLKIQRTERGDSAVYLCASSPDSSNSPLHFGNGTRLTVT.

A few counts support this clone. V is TRBV5-6 and J is TRBJ2-5; perhaps TRBD2 as D (7 bases). Germline V gene data show CDR1 as SGHDT and CDR2 as YYEEEE. V lost 4 bases to trimming and J lost 5 bases, with 12 bases between them. This CDR3 comprises 13 residues. CDR3 DNA: TGTGCCAGCAGCGGGGGGGCCAGGGAGACCCAGTACTTC. Its protein product is CASSGGARETQYF.

This clone appeared a single time. The gene calls are TRBV4-2 and TRBJ2-7; possible D gene TRBD1, 5 bases. Trimming removed 3 bases from V and 5 bases from J, with 20 bases in between. This CDR3 region has 16 residues. Looked up from germline, CDR1 is LGHNA and CDR2 is YNFKEQ. The CDR3 loop reads CASSQVFQGSYHEQYF. In DNA form, the CDR3 reads TGTGCCAGCAGCCAGGTCTTCCAGGGAAGTTACCACGAGCAGTACTTC.

The V gene is TRBV12-5, the J gene TRBJ2-5, with 11 bases matching TRBD1. The CDR3 runs to 16 residues. With V trimmed by 0 bases and J by 4 bases, 4 bases remained unmatched. CDR1 is LGHNT, CDR2 FRNRAP, per germline. The CDR3 DNA sequence: TGTGCTAGTGGTTTGGTACTGGGGACAGGGGGAGAGACCCAGTACTTC. It specifies CASGLVLGTGGETQYF.

This clone was picked up a small number of times. The rearrangement joins TRBV28 to TRBJ1-4; D is ambiguous. Trimming left V 6 bases short and J 4 bases short, with 18 bases between. This CDR3 spans 16 amino acids. Germline V gene sequence: CDR1 MDHEN, CDR2 SYDVKM. The CDR3 region is CASRSGVAEHNEKLFF. In DNA, the CDR3 is TGTGCCAGCAGGAGCGGGGTCGCGGAACATAATGAAAAACTGTTTTTT.

The chain joins TRBV10-3 to TRBJ2-2; TRBD2 matches at 7 bases. J gave up 6 bases and V 7 bases, and 8 bases lay outside the gene matches. CDR1 and CDR2 from the germline V gene are ENHRY and SYGVKD. This CDR3 is built from 14 residues. CDR3 DNA sequence: TGTGCCATCACGGTGGGGGGGATCGCCGGGGAGCTGTTTTTT. Protein product: CAITVGGIAGELFF.

V and J are TRBV5-1 and TRBJ2-3, with TRBD1 identical over 8 bases. The V and J ends lost 7 bases and 1 base, in that order; junction bases with no gene match: 5. In germline, CDR1 is SGHRS, CDR2 YFSETQ. This CDR3 contains 14 residues. CDR3 in DNA: TGCGCCAGCTGCCCACAGGGGGGCACAGATACGCAGTATTTT. Translating it yields CASCPQGGTDTQYF. Variable domain in full (rest from reference TRBV5-1 and TRBJ2-3): KAGVTQTPRYLIKTRGQQVTLSCSPISGHRSVSWYQQTPGQGLQFLFEYFSETQRNKGNFPGRFSGRQFSNSRSEMNVSTLELGDSALYLCASCPQGGTDTQYFGPGTRLTVL.

The table lists this clone with a count of one. The rearrangement links TRBV14 to TRBJ1-4; perhaps TRBD1 as D (5 bases). The CDR3 extends over 15 amino acids. V lost 6 bases and J 3 bases, leaving 14 bases between the germline ends. CDR1 is SGHDN and CDR2 is FVKESK in the germline V gene. The CDR3 sequence is CASRGSGKANEKLFF. DNA for the CDR3: TGTGCCAGCAGGGGATCAGGGAAGGCTAATGAAAAACTGTTTTTT.

This clone was seen once. The chain has TRBV11-2 and TRBJ1-4; 8 bases align to TRBD1. The CDR3 runs 14 residues. With 5 bases clipped from V and 7 bases from J, the junction kept 6 bases outside the gene matches. Per germline, CDR1 SGHAT and CDR2 FQNNGV. For the CDR3, the DNA is TGTGCCAGCAGCCCAGACGGACAGGGTGAAAAACTGTTTTTT. It translates to CASSPDGQGEKLFF.

DNA of the CDR3: TGCGCCAGCAGCTCAGGACAGCCCACAGATACGCAGTATTTT. Translation gives CASSSGQPTDTQYF. The V and J genes are TRBV5-1 and TRBJ2-3; TRBD1 is a possible D gene (6 bases). The CDR3 is made up of 14 amino acids. The V end was cut by 3 bases, the J end by 2 bases, with 10 bases between. The germline V gene encodes CDR1 SGHRS and CDR2 YFSETQ.